This entry lists 32 T cell receptor beta chains sequenced from one sample in a study of a mutant IDH1 vaccine in newly diagnosed glioma. Antigens of these TCRs are unknown. The time point denotes: week 47, end of study. It was 300 ug of mutant IDH1 20-mer peptide that made up each vaccine dose, given with topical imiquimod. Only in-frame clones appear in the TCRdb table, and some are missing; sequencing was by immunoSEQ multiplex PCR. The sample holds some 13,000 clones, around 81% seen once. Sequenced here: PBMCs, sampled from a glioma patient whose treatment included an IDH1 peptide vaccine. Receptor source: a middle-aged woman with glioma.

J is TRBJ1-1 and V is TRBV7-6, with D perhaps TRBD1 (6 bases). Trimming removed 3 bases from V and 11 bases from J, with 13 bases in between. The CDR3 contains 12 residues. Germline loops: CDR1 SGHVS, CDR2 FNYEAQ. CDR3 residues: CASSFSGEGAFF. The CDR3, as DNA: TGTGCCAGCAGCTTCTCAGGGGAGGGGGCTTTCTTT.

The chain couples TRBV4-2 to TRBJ2-7; weak D call: TRBD2 (6 bases). The CDR3 totals 16 residues. Germline assignment: CDR1 LGHNA and CDR2 YNFKEQ. The ends were cut back, 0 bases at V and 5 bases at J, with 17 bases in the middle. The CDR3 DNA follows: TGTGCCAGCAGCCAAGATTCGGGAGTTAACGGCCACGAGCAGTACTTC. This encodes CASSQDSGVNGHEQYF.

This clone has more than one count but fewer than ten. V gene TRBV5-1 combines with J gene TRBJ2-5; 8 bases are shared with TRBD1. V was clipped by 0 bases and J by 5 bases; unmatched bases: 9. This CDR3 has 16 residues. Germline V lookup: CDR1 SGHRS, CDR2 YFSETQ. CDR3 amino acids: CASSLAGQGAMETQYF. CDR3 DNA sequence: TGCGCCAGCAGCTTGGCCGGGCAGGGGGCGATGGAGACCCAGTACTTC.

The J gene is TRBJ1-1, the V gene TRBV4-1; weak D call: TRBD1 (6 bases). The CDR3 is 15 amino acids. Germline CDR1 MGHRA, CDR2 YSYEKL. Trimming removed 0 bases from V and 7 bases from J, with 15 bases in between. CDR3 sequence: CASSQDGGRQREAFF. For the CDR3, the DNA is TGCGCCAGCAGCCAAGATGGGGGGCGACAACGTGAAGCTTTCTTT.

The genes are TRBV5-1 and TRBJ2-2; perhaps TRBD1 as D (6 bases). Germline V gene lookup returns CDR1 SGHRS and CDR2 YFSETQ. The CDR3 has 14 amino acids. The V end was cut by 4 bases, the J end by 6 bases, with 13 bases between. CDR3 in DNA: TGCGCCAGCAGCCACACACAGGGTCCCGGGGAGCTGTTTTTT. Its protein product is CASSHTQGPGELFF.

In DNA form, the CDR3 reads TGTGCCAGCAGTGGCCTGACAGCTAGCACAGATACGCAGTATTTT. Encoded protein: CASSGLTASTDTQYF. The chain recombines TRBV25-1 with TRBJ2-3; possible D gene TRBD1, 5 bases. The CDR3 sequence is 15 residues long. Trimming shortened V by 4 bases and J by 0 bases, and 11 bases separated the two germline ends. Germline CDR1 reads MGHDK; CDR2 reads SYGVNS.

The table lists this clone with a count of one. The chain has TRBV19 and TRBJ1-2, with a tentative D call TRBD1 (5 bases). The CDR3 runs 16 residues. Germline loops: CDR1 LNHDA, CDR2 SQIVND (reference sequence). V was cut by 4 bases and J by 5 bases, with 20 bases left in between. DNA of the CDR3: TGTGCCAGTAGTAGGGACGCCTCCACGGCCTTTTATGGCTACACCTTC. It encodes CASSRDASTAFYGYTF.

This clone was observed a handful of times. The chain has TRBV28 and TRBJ1-1; maybe TRBD1 (6 bases). The CDR3 runs 14 residues. V lost 8 bases to trimming and J lost 0 bases, with 13 bases between them. From germline, CDR1 is MDHEN and CDR2 SYDVKM. CDR3 sequence reads: CASGPQGLNTEAFF. The CDR3 DNA follows: TGTGCCAGCGGACCACAGGGCTTGAACACTGAAGCTTTCTTT.

The table lists this clone with a count of one. J is TRBJ2-2 and V is TRBV7-2, with D perhaps being TRBD1 or TRBD2 (6 bases each). Trimming took off 6 bases at V and 5 bases at J, with 19 bases between the two ends. Looked up from germline, CDR1 is SGHTA and CDR2 is FQGNSA. The CDR3 covers 16 residues. This CDR3 is CASRESWGAGTGELFF. CDR3 bases: TGTGCCAGCAGGGAAAGCTGGGGGGCGGGGACCGGGGAGCTGTTTTTT. The full variable domain, completed using reference TRBV7-2 and TRBJ2-2, is GAGVSQSPSNKVTEKGKDVELRCDPISGHTALYWYRQSLGQGLEFLIYFQGNSAPDKSGLPSDRFSAERTGGSVSTLTIQRTQQEDSAVYLCASRESWGAGTGELFFGEGSRLTVL.

The CDR3: CASSVLPRQVGASTDTQYF. CDR3 DNA sequence: TGTGCCAGCAGCGTACTGCCCCGACAGGTGGGGGCTAGCACAGATACGCAGTATTTT. This rearrangement joins TRBV9 to TRBJ2-3, with D possibly TRBD1 on 6 matching bases. CDR1 is SGDLS, CDR2 YYNGEE, per germline. V was cut by 1 base and J by 0 bases, with 21 bases left in between. This CDR3 is built from 19 residues.

The gene calls are TRBV7-9 and TRBJ2-6, with D perhaps TRBD2 (5 bases). Germline V gives CDR1 SEHNR, CDR2 FQNEAQ (reference sequence). The length of the CDR3 is 17 residues. Trimming took off 4 bases at V and 1 base at J, with 14 bases between the two ends. The CDR3 loop reads CASSSGPRRSGANVLTF. The DNA of the CDR3 is TGTGCCAGCAGCTCCGGGCCGAGGAGGTCTGGGGCCAACGTCCTGACTTTC.

The gene calls are TRBV10-3 and TRBJ2-3; TRBD1 matches 7 bases. The CDR3 is 15 residues long. Germline V CDR1 and CDR2: ENHRY, SYGVKD. Germline trimming cut 5 bases from V and 2 bases from J; bases unmatched to any gene: 7. CDR3 amino acids: CAISPRQGPTDTQYF. In DNA, the CDR3 is TGTGCCATCAGTCCACGACAGGGCCCCACAGATACGCAGTATTTT.

The chain joins TRBV7-9 to TRBJ1-2, with D possibly TRBD1 on 5 matching bases. Trimming removed 5 bases at V and 4 bases at J, with 14 bases between. The germline gives CDR1 SEHNR, CDR2 FQNEAQ (reference sequence). The CDR3 is 14 residues long. CDR3 loop: CASSVGDVSYGYTF. The CDR3 DNA sequence: TGTGCCAGCAGCGTAGGGGATGTGAGCTATGGCTACACCTTC.

The rearrangement uses TRBV7-2 and TRBJ2-5, with 7 bases that match TRBD2. The CDR3 totals 15 residues. V shed 5 bases, J shed 3 bases, and the junction held 9 bases outside the gene matches. Germline assignment: CDR1 SGHTA and CDR2 FQGNSA. The CDR3 nucleotides read TGTGCCAGCAGCCCTCGCGGGCTAGCGGAAGAGACCCAGTACTTC. Translation gives CASSPRGLAEETQYF.

The chain combines TRBV28 with TRBJ2-2, with 7 bases aligning to TRBD1. Unmatched junction bases numbered 12, after V lost 6 bases and J lost 2 bases. Germline assignment: CDR1 MDHEN and CDR2 SYDVKM. This CDR3 comprises 17 residues. In nucleotides, the CDR3 is TGTGCCAGCAGATCATGGGGGACAGCGGATAACACCGGGGAGCTGTTTTTT. This codes for CASRSWGTADNTGELFF. The complete variable domain, with remaining parts taken from reference TRBV28 and TRBJ2-2, reads DVKVTQSSRYLVKRTGEKVFLECVQDMDHENMFWYRQDPGLGLRLIYFSYDVKMKEKGDIPEGYSVSREKKERFSLILESASTNQTSMYLCASRSWGTADNTGELFFGEGSRLTVL.

The CDR3 region has the DNA TGTGCCAGCAGTGAATATGGGGGGACAGAGACCCAGTACTTC. Translation gives CASSEYGGTETQYF. V gene TRBV25-1 combines with J gene TRBJ2-5, with D possibly being TRBD2 (6 bases). Germline V gene data show CDR1 as MGHDK and CDR2 as SYGVNS. V was pared by 0 bases and J by 4 bases, with 9 bases between. The CDR3 has 14 amino acids.

This clone was counted between two and nine times. The chain uses TRBV7-9 and TRBJ1-1; D is possibly TRBD1 (5 bases). This CDR3 has 13 amino acids. In germline, CDR1 is SEHNR, CDR2 FQNEAQ (reference sequence). V lost 6 bases and J 3 bases, leaving 11 bases between the germline ends. DNA for the CDR3: TGTGCCAGCAGGGATGACAGCTACACTGAAGCTTTCTTT. This sequence encodes CASRDDSYTEAFF.

V gene TRBV4-3 combines with J gene TRBJ2-2; D may correspond to TRBD1 or TRBD2 (5 bases each). The ends were cut back, 3 bases at V and 6 bases at J, with 11 bases in the middle. CDR3 length: 14 amino acids. Germline CDR1 LGHNA, CDR2 YSLEER. The CDR3 DNA reads TGCGCCAGCAGCCACACCGGGACGGCCGGGGAGCTGTTTTTT. It encodes CASSHTGTAGELFF.

By proportion, this clone is medium-sized. The chain links TRBV9 to TRBJ1-1, with unresolved D. The CDR3 extends over 13 amino acids. V was trimmed by 0 bases and J by 5 bases, leaving 8 bases between them. CDR1 and CDR2 (germline): SGDLS, YYNGEE. This chain's CDR3 is CASSVESGTEAFF. The CDR3 region has the DNA TGTGCCAGCAGCGTAGAGTCCGGGACTGAAGCTTTCTTT. Drawing the rest from reference TRBV9 and TRBJ1-1, the complete variable domain is DSGVTQTPKHLITATGQRVTLRCSPRSGDLSVYWYQQSLDQGLQFLIQYYNGEERAKGNILERFSAQQFPDLHSELNLSSLELGDSALYFCASSVESGTEAFFGQGTRLTVV.

This clone was detected only once. The rearrangement links TRBV5-1 to TRBJ2-3; TRBD1 matches 8 bases. The CDR3 runs 15 residues. The V gene end was trimmed by 4 bases and the J gene end by 1 base; junction bases not matched to a gene: 5. In germline, CDR1 is SGHRS, CDR2 YFSETQ. This CDR3 reads CASSGQGIGTDTQYF. The CDR3, as DNA: TGCGCCAGCAGCGGACAGGGCATTGGCACAGATACGCAGTATTTT.

The V call is TRBV5-1, the J call TRBJ1-6; D not resolved. This CDR3 is built from 15 residues. The germline CDR1 and CDR2 sequences are SGHRS and YFSETQ. Trimming took 0 bases from V and 7 from J, leaving 11 bases between them. The CDR3 spells CASSLESGRNSPLHF. As DNA, the CDR3 is TGCGCCAGCAGCTTGGAATCCGGGAGGAATTCACCCCTCCACTTT.

The chain employs TRBV7-8 and TRBJ2-2, with TRBD2 matching over 10 bases. CDR1 SGHVS and CDR2 FQNEAQ come from the germline V gene. The V segment lost 4 bases and the J segment 7 bases; nucleotides outside the gene matches: 9. The CDR3 has 16 residues. The CDR3 protein is CASSSQREGRGGELFF. The CDR3 DNA reads TGTGCCAGCAGCTCCCAGCGGGAGGGGCGGGGCGGGGAGCTGTTTTTT.

The rearrangement joins TRBV4-2 to TRBJ2-3, with TRBD2 as a possible D gene (6 bases). Trimming cost V 1 base and J 3 bases, with 14 bases left between them. This CDR3 is 16 amino acids long. Germline V CDR1 and CDR2: LGHNA, YNFKEQ. CDR3 DNA: TGTGCCAGCAGCCAAGCCCCCGGGAGCGTGACAGATACGCAGTATTTT. Its protein is CASSQAPGSVTDTQYF.

This chain joins TRBV9 and TRBJ2-1; 7 bases are shared with TRBD2. The trim removed 10 bases at V and 8 bases at J, leaving 15 bases unmatched. Germline V gene data show CDR1 as SGDLS and CDR2 as YYNGEE. The CDR3 totals 14 residues. DNA for the CDR3: TGTGCCTCCTCGCCCAGCGGGGTGAGGGATGAGCAGTTCTTC. This codes for CASSPSGVRDEQFF.

The chain combines TRBV11-3 with TRBJ1-4; 8 nucleotides agree with TRBD1. Germline V gene lookup returns CDR1 SGHNT and CDR2 YENEEA. The CDR3 is made up of 17 amino acids. With 0 bases clipped from V and 7 bases from J, the junction kept 10 bases outside the gene matches. CDR3 amino acids: CASSLERTGTGTEKLFF. The CDR3 DNA follows: TGTGCCAGCAGCTTAGAGCGGACGGGGACAGGTACTGAAAAACTGTTTTTT.

This sequence joins TRBV5-1 and TRBJ2-5; D is possibly TRBD2 (5 bases). Trimming removed 0 bases at V and 5 bases at J, with 14 bases between. The CDR3 contains 15 residues. Germline CDR1 and CDR2: SGHRS and YFSETQ. The CDR3 loop is CASSLESGGLETQYF. The CDR3 DNA is TGCGCCAGCAGCTTGGAATCGGGCGGGCTGGAGACCCAGTACTTC.

In its sample, this clone is medium-sized. The sample contains more than one DNA sequence encoding this CDR3. V and J are TRBV6-4 and TRBJ1-1; TRBD1 might be the D (5 bases). V was clipped by 6 bases and J by 8 bases, with 22 bases between them. The CDR3 has 15 residues. Germline V CDR1 and CDR2: MRHNA, SNTAGT. As DNA, the CDR3 is TGTGCCAGCAGAATAAGCCCAGGGTCCCGATTGGAAGCTTTCTTT. As protein: CASRISPGSRLEAFF.

This clone was observed a few times. This chain connects TRBV18 to TRBJ2-7, with D tentatively TRBD1 (6 bases). The germline CDR1 and CDR2 sequences are KGHSH and LQKENI. V lost 6 bases and J lost 2, with 11 bases in between. The CDR3 is made up of 13 amino acids. The CDR3 bases are TGTGCCAGCTCCTCGACAGGTCCCTACGAGCAGTACTTC. Its protein is CASSSTGPYEQYF.

The sample holds one count of this clone. The chain combines TRBV5-1 with TRBJ2-7; maybe TRBD1 (6 bases). Germline loops: CDR1 SGHRS, CDR2 YFSETQ. The CDR3 contains 16 residues. V was clipped by 4 bases and J by 2 bases, with 19 bases between them. In DNA, the CDR3 is TGCGCCAGCAGCGTGTCCGGGACATCCAGGGCCTACGAGCAGTACTTC. Translated: CASSVSGTSRAYEQYF.

The gene calls are TRBV6-5 and TRBJ1-1; possible D gene TRBD1, 5 bases. The CDR3 is 13 residues long. The V gene lost 10 bases and the J gene lost 3 bases, with 15 bases spanning the gap. Germline assignment: CDR1 MNHEY and CDR2 SVGAGI. CDR3 nucleotide sequence: TGTGCCACCAGCACGGGGCAGTACACTGAAGCTTTCTTT. Protein product: CATSTGQYTEAFF.

V is TRBV7-9 and J is TRBJ1-6, with TRBD1 as a possible D gene (5 bases). V lost 0 bases, J lost 7 bases, and 19 bases lay in between. The CDR3 is made up of 18 amino acids. The V gene's germline CDR1 is SEHNR and CDR2 FQNEAQ (reference sequence). The CDR3 sequence is CASSLAAQGSSPNSPLHF. As DNA, the CDR3 is TGTGCCAGCAGCTTAGCCGCCCAGGGATCGTCCCCAAATTCACCCCTCCACTTT.

V usage is TRBV7-3 and J usage is TRBJ2-3, with D hard to call. Germline V gene lookup returns CDR1 SGHTA and CDR2 FQGTGA. V dropped 2 bases and J dropped 1 base, with 7 bases sitting between them. This CDR3 has 14 amino acids. This chain's CDR3 is CASSLVGGTDTQYF. The CDR3 coding sequence is TGTGCCAGCAGCTTAGTTGGTGGCACAGATACGCAGTATTTT.